Listed here are 9 T cell receptor beta chains from one sample, sequenced in a study of CXCR3-negative and CXCR3-positive naive CD8 T cells. Carrying UMI labels, the TRB cDNA libraries were prepared through 5' RACE. Each CDR3 protein gets one entry in TCRdb, which reprocessed the 5' RACE reads and gives no DNA. The sample is made up of roughly 63,000 distinct CDR3 sequences, and the top ten hold 4% to 5.5% of it. These receptors' targets are unknown. Study-level results: Naive CXCR3-positive cells had TRB CDR3s more hydrophobic than those of CXCR3-negative naive cells.

The specimen was naive CXCR3+ CD8+ T cells from blood. Subset reported: CD45RO-CCR7+CD27+CD95- naive CD8+ T cells expressing CXCR3 (TNR3+). All receptors come from a human donor in good health. Some clones in this sample may be carry-over from other donors' samples.

The V and J genes are TRBV29-1 and TRBJ2-1; TCRdb's D gene call, TRBD2, goes unchecked for lack of DNA. CDR1 is SQVTM and CDR2 is ANQGSEA in the germline V gene. This CDR3 contains 15 residues. The CDR3 reads CSVQLAGANLDEQFF.

This chain uses TRBV29-1 with TRBJ2-2; the D call of TRBD2 rests on TCRdb alone, since no DNA is present to check it. CDR3 length: 13 residues. Looked up from germline, CDR1 is SQVTM and CDR2 is ANQGSEA. The CDR3 protein is CSPRRRNTGELFF.

This sequence joins TRBV7-6 and TRBJ1-2. The length of the CDR3 is 14 residues. Per germline, CDR1 SGHVS and CDR2 FNYEAQ. CDR3 residues: CASSPEGFTYGYTF.

The chain employs TRBV7-9 and TRBJ1-3; absent DNA, TCRdb's TRBD1 call cannot be checked. This CDR3 has 21 residues. Germline CDR1 is SEHNR and CDR2 is FQNEAQ (reference sequence). CDR3 residues: CASSSPYGGTGGPSAGNTIYF.

V is TRBV7-6 and J is TRBJ2-1; TCRdb returns TRBD1, unconfirmable since there is no DNA. Germline lookup yields CDR1 SGHVS and CDR2 FNYEAQ. There are 16 residues in the CDR3. The CDR3 here is CASSLDYGTGDNEQFF.

The rearrangement links TRBV6-1 to TRBJ2-7; there is no DNA to check the TCRdb D call of TRBD1. The CDR3 has 13 residues. The V gene's germline CDR1 is MNHNS and CDR2 SASEGT. The CDR3 loop is CASSLGGTTEQYF.

The chain recombines TRBV29-1 with TRBJ2-7. Germline V gene lookup returns CDR1 SQVTM and CDR2 ANQGSEA. CDR3 length equals 12 residues. The CDR3 is CSVEDLSGEQYF.

V and J are TRBV6-5 and TRBJ2-1; TCRdb outputs TRBD2, but without DNA this stays unchecked. CDR3 size: 15 residues. Germline CDR1 is MNHEY and CDR2 is SVGAGI. The CDR3: CASSSLADLYNEQFF.

V usage is TRBV28 and J usage is TRBJ2-7; TCRdb picks TRBD1, but there is no DNA to check that call. CDR1 is MDHEN, CDR2 SYDVKM, per germline. The CDR3 sequence is 14 residues long. CDR3 sequence reads: CASSSRQGSYEQYF.